This is a list of T cell receptor beta chains from one sample in a study of T cell responses to AZD1222 COVID-19 vaccine. Sequencing was performed with immunoSEQ multiplex PCR; in TCRdb, only in-frame clones are kept and a portion is missing. The table has about 130,000 clones, 75% to 85% seen once. This material consisted of peripheral blood, taken 28 days after the second dose of the MenACWY control vaccine. The receptors here all came from an adult who received the MenACWY meningococcal vaccine as a control. Each CDR3 is given with its conserved first and last residue. A D gene is named only where the DNA matches it firmly. Rows give clone size only sometimes, using once, few, many, or a class for an expanded clone.

v_gene,j_gene,d_gene,abundance,CDR3aa,CDR3nt
TRBV28,TRBJ1-2,TRBD1,few,CASSLLGDRVGYGYTF,TGTGCCAGCAGTTTATTGGGGGACAGGGTAGGGTATGGCTACACCTTC
TRBV24-1,TRBJ1-1,TRBD1,.,CATSDQDRDPAFF,TGTGCCACCAGTGATCAGGACAGGGACCCAGCTTTCTTT
TRBV19,TRBJ1-6,.,once,CASSTQGFGSPLHF,TGTGCCAGTAGTACACAGGGTTTTGGGTCACCCCTCCACTTT
TRBV7-2,TRBJ2-4,TRBD1,.,CASSFKDGPPGGF,TGTGCCAGCAGCTTTAAGGACGGGCCCCCAGGGGGCTTC
TRBV6-4,TRBJ1-1,.,few,CASRVSGATEAFF,TGTGCCAGCAGGGTCTCAGGGGCCACTGAAGCTTTCTTT
TRBV18,TRBJ1-5,.,.,CASSPRDGRGQPQHF,TGTGCCAGCTCACCACGGGACGGCAGAGGTCAGCCCCAGCATTTT
TRBV7-8,TRBJ1-5,.,.,CASSQRNQPQHF,TGTGCCAGCAGCCAAAGGAATCAGCCCCAGCATTTT
TRBV30,TRBJ1-2,.,few,CAWRRVGYGYTF,TGTGCCTGGAGAAGGGTCGGGTATGGCTACACCTTC
TRBV11-2,TRBJ2-4,.,.,CASSSRLAKNIQYF,TGTGCCAGCAGCTCCCGGTTAGCCAAAAACATTCAGTACTTC
TRBV5-5,TRBJ2-4,.,.,CASSFILSELAKNIQYF,TGTGCCAGCAGCTTTATTTTATCGGAGCTAGCCAAAAACATTCAGTACTTC
TRBV27,TRBJ1-5,TRBD1,.,CASRQTTGVSPQHF,TGTGCCAGCAGGCAGACGACAGGGGTCTCGCCCCAGCATTTT
TRBV5-6,TRBJ2-7,TRBD1,.,CASSPAGTGRSYEQYF,TGTGCCAGCAGCCCCGCCGGGACAGGGAGGTCCTACGAGCAGTACTTC
TRBV7-3,TRBJ2-6,.,.,CASSPLTAGANVLTF,TGTGCCAGCAGCCCACTAACGGCTGGGGCCAACGTCCTGACTTTC
TRBV5-1,TRBJ1-6,TRBD1,.,CASSLAYGTGGRNSPLHF,TGCGCCAGCAGCTTGGCCTACGGGACAGGGGGGCGTAATTCACCCCTCCACTTT
TRBV5-6,TRBJ1-2,.,.,CASSLAVRAYGYTF,TGTGCCAGCAGCTTGGCTGTCAGGGCCTATGGCTACACCTTC
TRBV5-1,TRBJ2-7,.,.,CASTVDPTLYEQYF,TGCGCCAGCACCGTAGATCCTACCCTCTACGAGCAGTACTTC
TRBV19,TRBJ2-7,TRBD1,.,CASSEGTGDEQYF,TGTGCCAGTAGCGAGGGGACAGGGGACGAGCAGTACTTC
TRBV19,TRBJ2-2,TRBD1,.,CASTVGRGQTGELFF,TGTGCCAGTACTGTAGGAAGGGGGCAAACCGGGGAGCTGTTTTTT
TRBV20-1,TRBJ2-7,.,many,CSAHEVGEQYF,TGCAGTGCCCACGAGGTGGGGGAGCAGTACTTC
TRBV6-4,TRBJ1-6,.,.,CASSVTAEYNSPLHF,TGTGCCAGCAGTGTGACAGCCGAATATAATTCACCCCTCCACTTT
TRBV2,TRBJ1-1,.,.,CASSRFTEAFF,TGTGCCAGCAGCCGATTCACTGAAGCTTTCTTT